The source of this T cell receptor beta chain is a study of T-cell memory formation after mild COVID-19. TCRdb passed the 5' RACE reads through MiXCR, listing each CDR3 protein once. The data contain 350,000 to 550,000 distinct CDR3 sequences, under 20% of them singletons. Germline V gene sequence: CDR1 GTSNPN, CDR2 SVGIG (reference sequence). Between the trimmed V and J ends, which lost 2 bases and 7 bases, there was a span of 12 bases. The CDR3 spans 12 residues. The clonotype originates from a man younger than 35 who had mild COVID-19 (a few samples of this study predate the infection). Cell type and time point are not known. The sequencing sample was made of PBMCs or a T cell subset sorted from them (not recorded which). The chain uses TRBV30 and TRBJ2-7; possible D gene TRBD2, 6 bases. The CDR3, as DNA: TGTGCCTGGAGTCGTGCGGGGTCTGAGCAGTACTTC. It translates to CAWSRAGSEQYF. Combining the CDR3 with reference TRBV30 and TRBJ2-7 gives the whole variable domain SQTIHQWPATLVQPVGSPLSLECTVEGTSNPNLYWYRQAAGRGLQLLFYSVGIGQISSEVPQNLSASRPQDRQFILSSKKLLLSDSGFYLCAWSRAGSEQYFGPGTRLTVT.